This T cell receptor beta chain was observed in a study of beta chain features in type 1 diabetes. Looking at the study overall: In all, about 110 million sorted cells from all samples were analyzed. Study-wide results and caveats: Within each of all four CD4+ subsets, Type 1 diabetes patients had TCRB CDR3s that were moderately but significantly shorter. A possible short-template PCR bias applies equally to patients and controls. Individuals with type 1 diabetes displayed fewer insertions and more deletions at VDJ junctions. In cDNA sequencing, cells with high TCR expression could be over-represented.

The sequenced template was cDNA made from the entire isolated RNA. Sequencing was performed with immunoSEQ multiplex PCR; in TCRdb, only in-frame clones are kept and a portion is missing. The sample includes roughly 150,000 clones, approximately 8.1% of them seen just once. From germline, CDR1 is LNHDA and CDR2 SQIVND (reference sequence). The CDR3 is 12 residues long. V lost 10 bases to trimming and J lost 9 bases; unmatched junction nucleotides: 8. This clone has a count of ten or more. Its target is not known. This rearrangement joins TRBV19 to TRBJ2-1; 8 bases match TRBD1. The sequence was collected from a middle-aged woman with type 1 diabetes. Sequencing was carried out using central memory CD4+ T cells from blood. CDR3 DNA: TGTGCCACGCTCGCAGGGGGCGGTGAGCAGTTCTTC. Its protein product is CATLAGGGEQFF. Together with reference TRBV19 and TRBJ2-1, the CDR3 gives the full variable domain: DGGITQSPKYLFRKEGQNVTLSCEQNLNHDAMYWYRQDPGQGLRLIYYSQIVNDFQKGDIAEGYSVSREKKESFPLTVTSAQKNPTAFYLCATLAGGGEQFFGPGTRLTVL.